Listed below are T cell receptor beta chains from one sample, sequenced in a study of blood T cell repertoires in COVID-19. Sequencing was performed with immunoSEQ multiplex PCR; in TCRdb, only in-frame clones are kept and a portion is missing. The sample lists 91,000 or so clones, around nine tenths seen once, with approximately 15% in the top ten. Specimen: peripheral blood. The receptor set was obtained from a human donor in a cohort sampled during active COVID-19. Each CDR3 is given with its conserved first and last residue. The D gene is left open where the match is weak. Expanded clones get a size class; other rows say once, few or many, or leave the size out.

j_call: TRBJ2-6
v_call: TRBV5-1
d_call: TRBD1
clone_size: .
cdr3_aa: CASSDIRTGHFGANVLTF
cdr3_nt: TGCGCCAGCAGCGATATTAGGACAGGGCACTTTGGGGCCAACGTCCTGACTTTC

j_call: TRBJ1-2
v_call: TRBV7-8
d_call: .
clone_size: .
cdr3_aa: CASTGGEADYGYTF
cdr3_nt: TGTGCCAGCACCGGTGGAGAGGCTGACTATGGCTACACCTTC

j_call: TRBJ2-7
v_call: TRBV9
d_call: TRBD1
clone_size: .
cdr3_aa: CASSAGQASYEQYF
cdr3_nt: TGTGCCAGCAGCGCGGGACAGGCCTCCTACGAGCAGTACTTC

j_call: TRBJ1-6
v_call: TRBV3-1/TRBV3-2
d_call: TRBD1
clone_size: .
cdr3_aa: CASSQRDSNSPLHF
cdr3_nt: TGTGCCAGCAGCCAGCGGGACAGTAATTCACCCCTCCACTTT

j_call: TRBJ1-1
v_call: TRBV19
d_call: .
clone_size: .
cdr3_aa: CASIAGNYYMNTEAFF
cdr3_nt: TGTGCCAGTATCGCGGGAAACTACTACATGAACACTGAAGCTTTCTTT

j_call: TRBJ2-7
v_call: TRBV7-9
d_call: .
clone_size: .
cdr3_aa: CASSTKGGYEQYF
cdr3_nt: TGTGCCAGCAGTACTAAAGGAGGGTACGAGCAGTACTTC

j_call: TRBJ2-5
v_call: TRBV7-3
d_call: .
clone_size: .
cdr3_aa: CASSFVGGARETQYF
cdr3_nt: TGTGCCAGCAGCTTTGTTGGGGGCGCGCGGGAGACCCAGTACTTC

j_call: TRBJ1-1
v_call: TRBV6-2/TRBV6-3
d_call: .
clone_size: once
cdr3_aa: CASSYAENTEAFF
cdr3_nt: TGTGCCAGCAGTTATGCGGAAAACACTGAAGCTTTCTTT

j_call: TRBJ1-1
v_call: TRBV25-1
d_call: .
clone_size: once
cdr3_aa: CASTRNRGKNTEAFF
cdr3_nt: TGTGCCAGCACCCGAAACCGGGGTAAGAACACTGAAGCTTTCTTT

j_call: TRBJ1-6
v_call: TRBV27
d_call: .
clone_size: few
cdr3_aa: CASSLSGEGNSPLHF
cdr3_nt: TGTGCCAGCAGTTTATCAGGGGAAGGCAATTCACCCCTCCACTTT

j_call: TRBJ1-2
v_call: TRBV4-1
d_call: TRBD1
clone_size: .
cdr3_aa: CASSQYFRGDYGYTF
cdr3_nt: TGCGCCAGCAGCCAATACTTCAGGGGGGACTATGGCTACACCTTC

j_call: TRBJ2-1
v_call: TRBV10-2
d_call: .
clone_size: once
cdr3_aa: CASSVSGGSSYNEQFF
cdr3_nt: TGCGCCAGCAGTGTATCAGGAGGGAGCTCCTACAATGAGCAGTTCTTC

j_call: TRBJ1-2
v_call: TRBV13
d_call: TRBD1
clone_size: .
cdr3_aa: CASSRQGAYGYTF
cdr3_nt: TGTGCCAGCAGCCGACAGGGCGCCTATGGCTACACCTTC

j_call: TRBJ1-5
v_call: TRBV2
d_call: .
clone_size: .
cdr3_aa: CASREGTSNQPQHF
cdr3_nt: TGTGCCAGCAGAGAGGGGACAAGCAATCAGCCCCAGCATTTT

j_call: TRBJ1-2
v_call: TRBV24-1
d_call: .
clone_size: .
cdr3_aa: CATSDLGQNYGYTF
cdr3_nt: TGTGCCACCAGTGATTTGGGGCAGAACTATGGCTACACCTTC

j_call: TRBJ2-1
v_call: TRBV5-1
d_call: .
clone_size: .
cdr3_aa: CASSLETGISYNEQFF
cdr3_nt: TGCGCCAGCAGCTTGGAGACAGGAATCTCCTACAATGAGCAGTTCTTC

j_call: TRBJ2-2
v_call: TRBV20-1
d_call: .
clone_size: .
cdr3_aa: CSASLQLYTGELFF
cdr3_nt: TGCAGTGCTAGTTTACAGTTATACACCGGGGAGCTGTTTTTT

j_call: TRBJ1-2
v_call: TRBV5-4
d_call: .
clone_size: .
cdr3_aa: CASSLVAASQGNYGYTF
cdr3_nt: TGTGCCAGCAGCTTGGTTGCCGCATCCCAGGGGAACTATGGCTACACCTTC

j_call: TRBJ1-6
v_call: TRBV5-1
d_call: TRBD1
clone_size: .
cdr3_aa: CASSLAGQGASPLHF
cdr3_nt: TGCGCCAGCAGCTTGGCAGGACAGGGGGCGTCCCCCCTCCACTTT

j_call: TRBJ1-1
v_call: TRBV7-9
d_call: .
clone_size: .
cdr3_aa: CASSLVGTGGSFF
cdr3_nt: TGTGCCAGCAGCTTAGTTGGTACCGGAGGGTCTTTCTTT

j_call: TRBJ2-3
v_call: TRBV5-1
d_call: .
clone_size: .
cdr3_aa: CASSLLIRGSTDTQYF
cdr3_nt: TGCGCCAGCAGCTTACTCATTCGGGGGAGCACAGATACGCAGTATTTT

j_call: TRBJ2-2
v_call: TRBV6-1
d_call: TRBD2
clone_size: .
cdr3_aa: CASSDGFGGGNTGELFF
cdr3_nt: TGTGCCAGCAGTGATGGGTTTGGCGGGGGTAACACCGGGGAGCTGTTTTTT

j_call: TRBJ1-2
v_call: TRBV27
d_call: .
clone_size: .
cdr3_aa: CASSPDRMSGYGYTF
cdr3_nt: TGTGCCAGCAGTCCCGACAGGATGTCTGGCTATGGCTACACCTTC